This T cell receptor (beta chain) was sequenced during a study of blood T cells in healthy people across ages. With a J-beta primer mix and a sample-barcoded 5' primer, a second PCR ran 7 to 11 cycles. TCRdb independently ran MiXCR on the 5' RACE reads; one entry per CDR3 protein. The sample consists of about 930,000 distinct CDR3 sequences, roughly 29% of them appearing once. Trimming took 5 bases from V and 4 from J, leaving 8 bases between them. Germline V gives CDR1 MNHEY, CDR2 SMNVEV (reference sequence). The CDR3 is 13 amino acids. These data are also associated with another study on T cells of mothers and their children. That paper states: Using the M1S primer, the second PCR added sample barcodes along with 2-4 random nucleotides.

The clonotype comes from a woman aged 40 to 49 in good health. V is TRBV27 and J is TRBJ1-4; no clear D. The sample taken for sequencing was blood. The CDR3 sequence: CASSRWGNEKLFF. CDR3 nucleotide sequence: TGTGCCAGCAGTCGGTGGGGTAATGAAAAACTGTTTTTT.